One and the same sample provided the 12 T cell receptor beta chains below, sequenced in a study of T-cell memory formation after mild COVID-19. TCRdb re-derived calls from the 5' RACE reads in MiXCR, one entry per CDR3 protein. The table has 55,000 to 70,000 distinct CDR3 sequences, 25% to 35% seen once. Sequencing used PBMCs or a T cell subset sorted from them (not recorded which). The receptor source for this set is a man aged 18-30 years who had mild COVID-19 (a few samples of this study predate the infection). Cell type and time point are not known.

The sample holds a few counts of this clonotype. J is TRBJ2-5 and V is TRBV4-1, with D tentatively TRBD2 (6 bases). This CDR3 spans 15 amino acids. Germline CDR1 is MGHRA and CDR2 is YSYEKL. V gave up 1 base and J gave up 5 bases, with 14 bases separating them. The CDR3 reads CASSQGRGLGETQYF. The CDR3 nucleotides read TGCGCCAGCAGCCAAGGGAGGGGCCTAGGCGAGACCCAGTACTTC.

The CDR3 DNA sequence: TGTGCCAGCAGCGGGACGGGACTAGCGGGCACAGATACGCAGTATTTT. Protein: CASSGTGLAGTDTQYF. This rearrangement joins TRBV6-2 or TRBV6-3 to TRBJ2-3, with 11 bases aligning to TRBD2. Germline lookup yields CDR1 MNHEY and CDR2 SVGEGT. V dropped 6 bases and J dropped 1; count of bases not matched to a gene: 6. This CDR3 comprises 16 residues.

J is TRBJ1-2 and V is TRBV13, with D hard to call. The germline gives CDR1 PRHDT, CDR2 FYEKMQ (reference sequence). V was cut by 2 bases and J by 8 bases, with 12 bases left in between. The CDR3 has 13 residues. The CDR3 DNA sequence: TGTGCCAGCAGCTTATTGGCGTCTCAGGGCTACACCTTC. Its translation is CASSLLASQGYTF.

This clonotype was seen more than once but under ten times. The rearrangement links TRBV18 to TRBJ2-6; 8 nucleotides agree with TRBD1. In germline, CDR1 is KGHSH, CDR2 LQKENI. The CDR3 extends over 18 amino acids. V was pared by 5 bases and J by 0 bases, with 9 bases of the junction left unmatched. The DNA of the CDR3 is TGTGCCAGCTCAGCTGGACAGGGTCTCGGCTCTGGGGCCAACGTCCTGACTTTC. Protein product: CASSAGQGLGSGANVLTF.

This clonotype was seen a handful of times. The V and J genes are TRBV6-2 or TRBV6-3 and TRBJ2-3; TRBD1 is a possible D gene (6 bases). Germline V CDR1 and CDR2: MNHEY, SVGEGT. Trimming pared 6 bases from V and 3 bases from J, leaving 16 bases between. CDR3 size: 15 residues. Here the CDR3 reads CASSPGTYETDTQYF. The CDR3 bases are TGTGCCAGCAGCCCCGGGACATACGAGACAGATACGCAGTATTTT.

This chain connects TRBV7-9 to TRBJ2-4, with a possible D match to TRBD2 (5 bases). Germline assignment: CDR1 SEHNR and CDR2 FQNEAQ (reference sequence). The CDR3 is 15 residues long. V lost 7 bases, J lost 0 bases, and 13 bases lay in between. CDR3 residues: CASTGINAAKNIQYF. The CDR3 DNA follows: TGTGCCAGCACCGGGATTAACGCAGCCAAAAACATTCAGTACTTC.

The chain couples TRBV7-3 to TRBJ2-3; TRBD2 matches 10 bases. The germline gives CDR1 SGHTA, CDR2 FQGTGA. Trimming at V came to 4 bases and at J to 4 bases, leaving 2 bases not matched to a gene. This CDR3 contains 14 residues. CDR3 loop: CASSSSGGADTQYF. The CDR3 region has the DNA TGTGCCAGCAGCTCTAGCGGGGGTGCAGATACGCAGTATTTT.

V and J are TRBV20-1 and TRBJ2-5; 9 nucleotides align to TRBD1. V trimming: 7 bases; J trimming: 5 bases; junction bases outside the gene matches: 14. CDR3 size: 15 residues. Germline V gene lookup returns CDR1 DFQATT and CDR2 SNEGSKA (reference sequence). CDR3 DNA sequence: TGCAGTGGGACGGTTCGGGACAGGGCCGAGGAGACCCAGTACTTC. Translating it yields CSGTVRDRAEETQYF.

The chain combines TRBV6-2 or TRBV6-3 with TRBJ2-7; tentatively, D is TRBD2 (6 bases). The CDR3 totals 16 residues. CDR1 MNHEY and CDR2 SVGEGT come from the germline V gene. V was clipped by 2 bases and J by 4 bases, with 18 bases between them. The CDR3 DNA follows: TGTGCCAGCAGTTACGGGGCGGGACTCCGATCTTACGAGCAGTACGTC. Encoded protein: CASSYGAGLRSYEQYV.

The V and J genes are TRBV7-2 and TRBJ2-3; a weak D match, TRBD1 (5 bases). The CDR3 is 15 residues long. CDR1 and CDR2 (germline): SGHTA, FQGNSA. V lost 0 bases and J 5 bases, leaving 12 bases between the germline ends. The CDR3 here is CASSLARRQGDTQYF. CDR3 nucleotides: TGTGCCAGCAGCTTAGCGCGAAGGCAGGGAGATACGCAGTATTTT. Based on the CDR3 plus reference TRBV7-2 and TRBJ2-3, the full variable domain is GAGVSQSPSNKVTEKGKDVELRCDPISGHTALYWYRQSLGQGLEFLIYFQGNSAPDKSGLPSDRFSAERTGGSVSTLTIQRTQQEDSAVYLCASSLARRQGDTQYFGPGTRLTVL.

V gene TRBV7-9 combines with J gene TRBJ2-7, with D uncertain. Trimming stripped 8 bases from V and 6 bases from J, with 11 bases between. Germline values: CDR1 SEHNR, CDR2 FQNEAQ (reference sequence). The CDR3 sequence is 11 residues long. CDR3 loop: CASSNVREQYF. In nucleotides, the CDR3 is TGTGCCAGCTCCAACGTTCGCGAGCAGTACTTC.

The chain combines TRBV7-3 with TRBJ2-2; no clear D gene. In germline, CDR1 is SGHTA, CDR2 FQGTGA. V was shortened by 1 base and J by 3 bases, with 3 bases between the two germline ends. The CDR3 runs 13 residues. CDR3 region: CASSLMHTGELFF. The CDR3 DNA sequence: TGTGCCAGCAGCTTAATGCACACCGGGGAGCTGTTTTTT.